This T cell receptor beta chain was captured by sequencing in a study of technical replicates of blood from several donors. V was shortened by 0 bases and J by 3 bases, with 9 bases between the two germline ends. The germline CDR1 and CDR2 sequences are LNHNV and YYDKDF (reference sequence). The CDR3 spans 14 residues. Here immunoSEQ multiplex PCR was the method, and the copy in TCRdb shows in-frame clones only, minus some. Of about 75,000 clones in the sample, around 97% were seen once. This chain links TRBV15 with TRBJ2-7; no clear D gene. Sequenced material: T cells isolated from PBMCs. This TCR was sampled from a human donor in good health. CDR3 bases: TGTGCCACCAGCAGAGATCAGGTACTCTACGAGCAGTACTTC. This gives the protein CATSRDQVLYEQYF.